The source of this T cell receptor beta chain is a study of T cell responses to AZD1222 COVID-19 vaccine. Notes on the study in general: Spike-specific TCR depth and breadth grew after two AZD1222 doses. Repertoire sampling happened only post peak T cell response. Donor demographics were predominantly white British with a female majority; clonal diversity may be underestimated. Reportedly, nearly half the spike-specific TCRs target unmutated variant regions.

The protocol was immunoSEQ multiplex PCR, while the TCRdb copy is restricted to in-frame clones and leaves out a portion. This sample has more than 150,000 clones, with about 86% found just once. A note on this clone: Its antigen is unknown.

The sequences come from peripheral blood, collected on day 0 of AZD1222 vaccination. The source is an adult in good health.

The CDR3 nucleotides read TGTGCCAGCACTACCTCGCTTTCGGCCCCCAGGAGTGGCTATGGCTACACCTTC. It encodes CASTTSLSAPRSGYGYTF. The chain couples TRBV28 to TRBJ1-2; no clear D. The CDR3 is made up of 18 amino acids. Germline V CDR1 and CDR2: MDHEN, SYDVKM. Trimming left V 7 bases short and J 4 bases short, with 28 bases between.